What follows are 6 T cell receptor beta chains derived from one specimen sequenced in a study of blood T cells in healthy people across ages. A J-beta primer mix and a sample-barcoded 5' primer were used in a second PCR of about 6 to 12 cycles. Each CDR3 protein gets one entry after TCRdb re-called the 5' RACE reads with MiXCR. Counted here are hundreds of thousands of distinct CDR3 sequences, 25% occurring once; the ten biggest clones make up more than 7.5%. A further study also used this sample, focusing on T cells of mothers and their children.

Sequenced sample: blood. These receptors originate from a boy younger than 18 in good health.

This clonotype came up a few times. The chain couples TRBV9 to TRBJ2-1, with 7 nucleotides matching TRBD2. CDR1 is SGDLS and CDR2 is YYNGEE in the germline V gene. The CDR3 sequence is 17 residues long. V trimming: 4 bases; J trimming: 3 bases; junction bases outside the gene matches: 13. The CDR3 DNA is TGTGCCAGCAGCATAGCTCTAGGCGGGAGTCTCTACAATGAGCAGTTCTTC. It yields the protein CASSIALGGSLYNEQFF.

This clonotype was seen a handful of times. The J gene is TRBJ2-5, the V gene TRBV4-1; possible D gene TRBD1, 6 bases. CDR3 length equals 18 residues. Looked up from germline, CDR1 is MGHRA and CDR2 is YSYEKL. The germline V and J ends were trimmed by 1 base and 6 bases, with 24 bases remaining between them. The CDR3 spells CASSQGHGTPDPVKTQYF. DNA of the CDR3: TGCGCCAGCAGCCAAGGCCATGGGACACCTGATCCGGTGAAGACCCAGTACTTC.

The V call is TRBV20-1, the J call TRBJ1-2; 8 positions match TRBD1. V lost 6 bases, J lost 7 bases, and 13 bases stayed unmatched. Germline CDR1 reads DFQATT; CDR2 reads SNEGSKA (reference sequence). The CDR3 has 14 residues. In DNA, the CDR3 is TGCAGTGCCGAGGATCGGACAGGGTCAGGTGGCTACACCTTC. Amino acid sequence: CSAEDRTGSGGYTF.

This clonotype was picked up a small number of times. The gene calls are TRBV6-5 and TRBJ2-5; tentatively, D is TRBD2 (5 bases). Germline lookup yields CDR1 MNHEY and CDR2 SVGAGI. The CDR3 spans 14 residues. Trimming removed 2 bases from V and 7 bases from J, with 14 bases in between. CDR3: CASSYMDSKGTQYF. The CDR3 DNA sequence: TGTGCCAGCAGTTACATGGACTCTAAGGGGACCCAGTACTTC.

CDR3 DNA: TGTGCCAGCAGCTTAGCGGTGGGTGCCTCCTACGAGCAGTACTTC. It specifies CASSLAVGASYEQYF. The V call is TRBV7-9, the J call TRBJ2-7; D is unclear. This CDR3 contains 15 residues. The germline V and J ends were trimmed by 0 bases and 0 bases, with 9 bases remaining between them. Germline assignment: CDR1 SEHNR and CDR2 FQNEAQ (reference sequence).

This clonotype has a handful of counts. In DNA form, the CDR3 reads TGTGCCAGCAGTTATGGACCCAACGAGCAGTACTTC. It translates to CASSYGPNEQYF. V and J are TRBV6-5 and TRBJ2-1; no clear D gene. The DNA end favors TRBJ2-7, so the J call may be wrong. The CDR3 spans 12 residues. Germline CDR1 and CDR2: MNHEY and SVGAGI.